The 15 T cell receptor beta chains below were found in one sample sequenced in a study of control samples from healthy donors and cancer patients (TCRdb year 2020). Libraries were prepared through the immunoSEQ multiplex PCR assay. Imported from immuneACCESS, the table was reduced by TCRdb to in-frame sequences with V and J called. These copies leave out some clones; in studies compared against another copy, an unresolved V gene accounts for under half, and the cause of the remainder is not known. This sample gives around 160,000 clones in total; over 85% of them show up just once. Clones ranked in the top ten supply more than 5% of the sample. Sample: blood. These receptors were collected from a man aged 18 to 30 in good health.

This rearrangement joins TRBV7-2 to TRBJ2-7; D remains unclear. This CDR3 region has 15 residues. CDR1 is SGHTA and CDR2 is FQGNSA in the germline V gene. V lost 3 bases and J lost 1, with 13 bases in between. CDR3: CASSFSSGLSYEQYF. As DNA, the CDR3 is TGTGCCAGCAGCTTTAGCTCCGGGCTGTCCTACGAGCAGTACTTC. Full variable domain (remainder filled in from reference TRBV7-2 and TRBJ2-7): GAGVSQSPSNKVTEKGKDVELRCDPISGHTALYWYRQSLGQGLEFLIYFQGNSAPDKSGLPSDRFSAERTGGSVSTLTIQRTQQEDSAVYLCASSFSSGLSYEQYFGPGTRLTVT.

The CDR3 sequence is CASSEGRGTDTQYF. CDR3 DNA sequence: TGTGCCAGCAGTGAGGGTCGCGGCACAGATACGCAGTATTTT. V and J are TRBV6-1 and TRBJ2-3; unclear D gene. Germline V gene sequence: CDR1 MNHNS, CDR2 SASEGT. Deletions cut 3 bases from V and 1 base from J, with 8 bases between. There are 14 residues in the CDR3.

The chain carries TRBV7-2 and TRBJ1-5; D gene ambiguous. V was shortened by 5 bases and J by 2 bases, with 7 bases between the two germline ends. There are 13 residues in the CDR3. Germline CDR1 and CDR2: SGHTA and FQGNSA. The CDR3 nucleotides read TGTGCCAGCAGCGTCCAGGGCAATCAGCCCCAGCATTTT. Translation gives CASSVQGNQPQHF.

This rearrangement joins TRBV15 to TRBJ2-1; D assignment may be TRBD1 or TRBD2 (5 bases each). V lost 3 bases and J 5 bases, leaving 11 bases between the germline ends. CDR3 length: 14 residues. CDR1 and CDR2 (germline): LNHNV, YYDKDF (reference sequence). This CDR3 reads CATSRSGANNEQFF. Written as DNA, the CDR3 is TGTGCCACCAGCAGGTCCGGGGCCAACAATGAGCAGTTCTTC. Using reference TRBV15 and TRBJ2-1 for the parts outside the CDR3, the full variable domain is DAMVIQNPRYQVTQFGKPVTLSCSQTLNHNVMYWYQQKSSQAPKLLFHYYDKDFNNEADTPDNFQSRRPNTSFCFLDIRSPGLGDTAMYLCATSRSGANNEQFFGPGTRLTVL.

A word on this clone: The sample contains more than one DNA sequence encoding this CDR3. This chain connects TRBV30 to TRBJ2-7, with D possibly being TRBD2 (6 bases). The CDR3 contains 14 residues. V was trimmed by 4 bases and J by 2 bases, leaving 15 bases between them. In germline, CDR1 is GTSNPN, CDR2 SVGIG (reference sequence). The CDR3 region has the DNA TGTGCCTGGAACTCGGGACTTCCTCCCTACGAGCAGTACTTC. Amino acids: CAWNSGLPPYEQYF.

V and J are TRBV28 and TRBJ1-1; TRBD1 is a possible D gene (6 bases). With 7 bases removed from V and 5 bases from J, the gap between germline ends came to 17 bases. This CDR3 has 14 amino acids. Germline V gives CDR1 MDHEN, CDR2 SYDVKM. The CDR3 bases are TGTGCCAGCACTCCCGGGACACCAGGAACTGAAGCTTTCTTT. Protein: CASTPGTPGTEAFF.

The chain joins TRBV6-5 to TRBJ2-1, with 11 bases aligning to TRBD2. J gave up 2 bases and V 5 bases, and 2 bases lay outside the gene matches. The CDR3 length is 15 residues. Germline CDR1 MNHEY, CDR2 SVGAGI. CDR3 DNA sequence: TGTGCCAGCAGTAGACTAGCGGGAACCTACAATGAGCAGTTCTTC. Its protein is CASSRLAGTYNEQFF.

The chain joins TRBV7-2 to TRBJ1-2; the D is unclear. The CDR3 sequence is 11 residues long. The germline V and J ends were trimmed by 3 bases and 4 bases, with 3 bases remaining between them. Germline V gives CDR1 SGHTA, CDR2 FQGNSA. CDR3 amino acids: CASSFSYGYTF. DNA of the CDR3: TGTGCCAGCAGCTTTTCCTATGGCTACACCTTC. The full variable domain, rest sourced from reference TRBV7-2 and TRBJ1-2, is GAGVSQSPSNKVTEKGKDVELRCDPISGHTALYWYRQSLGQGLEFLIYFQGNSAPDKSGLPSDRFSAERTGGSVSTLTIQRTQQEDSAVYLCASSFSYGYTFGSGTRLTVV.

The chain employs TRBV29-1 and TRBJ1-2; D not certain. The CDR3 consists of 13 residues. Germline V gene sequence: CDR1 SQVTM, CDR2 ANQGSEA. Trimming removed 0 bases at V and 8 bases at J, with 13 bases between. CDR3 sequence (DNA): TGCAGCGTTGAAGATGAGTTCCGACTGGGCTACACCTTC. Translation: CSVEDEFRLGYTF. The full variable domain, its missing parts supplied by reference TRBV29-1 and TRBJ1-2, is SAVISQKPSRDICQRGTSLTIQCQVDSQVTMMFWYRQQPGQSLTLIATANQGSEATYESGFVIDKFPISRPNLTFSTLTVSNMSPEDSSIYLCSVEDEFRLGYTFGSGTRLTVV.

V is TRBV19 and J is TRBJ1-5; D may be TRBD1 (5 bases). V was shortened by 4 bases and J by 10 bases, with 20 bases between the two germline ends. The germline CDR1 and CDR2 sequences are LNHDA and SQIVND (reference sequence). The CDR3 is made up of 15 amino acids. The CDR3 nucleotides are TGTGCCAGTAGTAGTACCTCAGGGACCGTCAAACCCCAGCATTTT. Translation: CASSSTSGTVKPQHF.

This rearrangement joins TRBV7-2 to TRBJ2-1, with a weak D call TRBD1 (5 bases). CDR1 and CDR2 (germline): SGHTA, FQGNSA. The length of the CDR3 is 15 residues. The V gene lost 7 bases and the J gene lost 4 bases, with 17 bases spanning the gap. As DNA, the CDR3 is TGTGCCAGCACCCCAATTCCAGGGTTTTACAATGAGCAGTTCTTC. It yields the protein CASTPIPGFYNEQFF.

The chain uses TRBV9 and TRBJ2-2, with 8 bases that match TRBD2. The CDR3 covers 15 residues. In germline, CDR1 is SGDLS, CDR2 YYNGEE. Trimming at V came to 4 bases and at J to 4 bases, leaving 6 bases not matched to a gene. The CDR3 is CASSLTSDFTGELFF. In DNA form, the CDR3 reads TGTGCCAGCAGCCTGACTAGCGACTTCACCGGGGAGCTGTTTTTT.

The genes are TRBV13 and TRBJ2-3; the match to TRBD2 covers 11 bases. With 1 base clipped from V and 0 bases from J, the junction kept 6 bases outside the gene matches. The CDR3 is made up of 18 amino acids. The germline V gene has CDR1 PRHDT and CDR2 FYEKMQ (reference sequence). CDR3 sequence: CASSLALAGGPSTDTQYF. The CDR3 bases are TGTGCCAGCAGCTTAGCCCTAGCGGGGGGCCCTAGCACAGATACGCAGTATTTT.

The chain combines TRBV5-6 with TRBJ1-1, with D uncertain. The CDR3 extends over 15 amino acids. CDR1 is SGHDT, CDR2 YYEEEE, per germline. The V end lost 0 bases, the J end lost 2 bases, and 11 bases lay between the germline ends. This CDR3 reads CASSLGYASNTEAFF. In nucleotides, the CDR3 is TGTGCCAGCAGCTTGGGCTATGCGTCTAACACTGAAGCTTTCTTT. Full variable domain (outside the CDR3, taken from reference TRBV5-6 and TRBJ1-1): DAGVTQSPTHLIKTRGQQVTLRCSPKSGHDTVSWYQQALGQGPQFIFQYYEEEERQRGNFPDRFSGHQFPNYSSELNVNALLLGDSALYLCASSLGYASNTEAFFGQGTRLTVV.

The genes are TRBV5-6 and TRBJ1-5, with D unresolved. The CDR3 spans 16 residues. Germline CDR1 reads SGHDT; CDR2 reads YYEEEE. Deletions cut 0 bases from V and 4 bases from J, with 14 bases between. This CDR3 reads CASSLGAWWGNQPQHF. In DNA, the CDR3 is TGTGCCAGCAGCTTGGGTGCGTGGTGGGGAAATCAGCCCCAGCATTTT.